This T cell receptor beta chain was captured in a study of T cell responses to AZD1222 COVID-19 vaccine. Some clones are missing from TCRdb's copy, which holds only in-frame ones; the method was immunoSEQ multiplex PCR. The sample holds approximately 150,000 clones, approximately 93% seen once. The CDR3 runs to 15 residues. V was clipped by 0 bases and J by 3 bases; unmatched bases: 5. The germline V gene has CDR1 SGHRS and CDR2 YFSETQ. This clonotype originated in an adult in good health. Here the sequenced sample was peripheral blood, taken on day 0 of MenACWY control vaccination. The chain carries TRBV5-1 and TRBJ2-7; the match to TRBD1 covers 8 bases. The CDR3 nucleotides read TGCGCCAGCAGCTTGGGTCAGGGGGCCTTCTACGAGCAGTACTTC. This sequence encodes CASSLGQGAFYEQYF.